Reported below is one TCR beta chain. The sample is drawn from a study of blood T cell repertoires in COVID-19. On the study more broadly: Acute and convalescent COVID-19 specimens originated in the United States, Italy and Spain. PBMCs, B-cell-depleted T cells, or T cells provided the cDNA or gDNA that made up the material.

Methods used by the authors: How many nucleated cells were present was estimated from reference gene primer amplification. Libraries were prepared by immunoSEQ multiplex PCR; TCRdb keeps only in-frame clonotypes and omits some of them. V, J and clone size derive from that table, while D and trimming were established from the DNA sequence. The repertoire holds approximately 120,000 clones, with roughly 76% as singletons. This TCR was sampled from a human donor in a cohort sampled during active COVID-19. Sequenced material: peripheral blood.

The CDR3 bases are TGTGCCAGCCCTTCTCCGGGAGAGAGCTCCTACGAGCAGTACTTC. It specifies CASPSPGESSYEQYF. The J gene is TRBJ2-7, the V gene TRBV28, with a tentative D call TRBD2 (6 bases). V shed 8 bases and J shed 0 bases, with 17 bases lying between them. The CDR3 is 15 amino acids. Germline V gene data show CDR1 as MDHEN and CDR2 as SYDVKM. Filled out from reference TRBV28 and TRBJ2-7, the complete variable domain reads DVKVTQSSRYLVKRTGEKVFLECVQDMDHENMFWYRQDPGLGLRLIYFSYDVKMKEKGDIPEGYSVSREKKERFSLILESASTNQTSMYLCASPSPGESSYEQYFGPGTRLTVT.